A single sample is the source of the 19 T cell receptor beta chains below, sequenced in a study of blood T cell repertoires in COVID-19. TCRdb's copy holds only in-frame clones and misses some; the assay was immunoSEQ multiplex PCR. The sample lists around 95,000 clones, 85% to 90% occurring once. The specimen was peripheral blood. These receptors all come from a human donor in a cohort sampled during active COVID-19.

This chain uses TRBV5-4 with TRBJ2-3, with 8 bases matching TRBD2. Germline CDR1 reads SGHNT; CDR2 reads YYREEE (reference sequence). Losses at the gene ends were 4 bases for V and 0 bases for J; bases not matched to a gene: 4. This CDR3 region has 15 residues. CDR3 residues: CASSRTSGSTDTQYF. The CDR3 nucleotides are TGTGCCAGCAGCCGAACTAGCGGTAGCACAGATACGCAGTATTTT.

J is TRBJ2-2 and V is TRBV24-1; 7 bases align to TRBD2. V shed 9 bases, J shed 4 bases, and the junction held 4 bases outside the gene matches. Germline CDR1 is KGHDR and CDR2 is SFDVKD. The CDR3 is 13 amino acids. CDR3 in amino acids: CATWGGFTGELFF. CDR3 sequence (DNA): TGTGCCACCTGGGGGGGATTCACCGGGGAGCTGTTTTTT.

The rearrangement links TRBV4-1 to TRBJ2-1, with TRBD2 identical over 7 bases. Germline CDR1 MGHRA, CDR2 YSYEKL. The CDR3 loop spans 16 amino acids. Trimming cost V 3 bases and J 7 bases; bases outside gene matches: 12. CDR3 bases: TGCGCCAGCAGCCACATAACTAGCGTCCTTAAGAATGAGCAGTTCTTC. As protein: CASSHITSVLKNEQFF.

The chain recombines TRBV7-6 with TRBJ2-7; TRBD1 agrees at 9 bases. CDR3 length: 17 residues. Germline trimming cut 5 bases from V and 6 bases from J; bases unmatched to any gene: 17. Germline-derived CDR1 and CDR2 are SGHVS and FNYEAQ. The CDR3 coding sequence is TGTGCCAGCAGCGAGCGTGGGACAGGGAATCCCAATGGCGAGCAGTACTTC. It is translated as CASSERGTGNPNGEQYF.

The chain has TRBV9 and TRBJ1-6; 10 nucleotides align to TRBD1. Germline CDR1 and CDR2: SGDLS and YYNGEE. This CDR3 has 14 residues. The junction had 0 bases not matched to a gene; V was cut back by 2 bases and J by 7 bases. The CDR3 is CASSVTGGNSPLHF. In nucleotides, the CDR3 is TGTGCCAGCAGCGTGACAGGGGGCAATTCACCCCTCCACTTT.

The chain links TRBV9 to TRBJ2-1, with TRBD2 matching over 9 bases. The V gene's germline CDR1 is SGDLS and CDR2 YYNGEE. V lost 3 bases to trimming and J lost 8 bases; unmatched junction nucleotides: 3. The CDR3 is 13 residues long. This CDR3 is CASSAGLADEQFF. The DNA of the CDR3 is TGTGCCAGCAGCGCGGGACTAGCCGATGAGCAGTTCTTC.

This clone was detected once. The chain is built from TRBV6-1 and TRBJ1-2, with a possible D match to TRBD1 (5 bases). The V gene lost 3 bases and the J gene lost 8 bases, with 16 bases spanning the gap. The CDR3 consists of 14 residues. Per the germline V gene, CDR1 is MNHNS and CDR2 is SASEGT. CDR3 nucleotides: TGTGCCAGCAGTGACCAGCGGGGGGTAGAGGGCTACACCTTC. This encodes CASSDQRGVEGYTF.

The chain employs TRBV7-9 and TRBJ1-5; 7 nucleotides line up with TRBD1. From germline, CDR1 is SEHNR and CDR2 FQNEAQ (reference sequence). V lost 4 bases, J lost 5 bases, and 5 bases stayed unmatched. The CDR3 consists of 14 residues. The CDR3 sequence is CASSYSGQYQPQHF. The CDR3 DNA sequence: TGTGCCAGCAGCTATTCGGGACAGTATCAGCCCCAGCATTTT.

This clone was counted a few times. V usage is TRBV5-1 and J usage is TRBJ1-1; 9 bases match TRBD1. Germline CDR1 and CDR2: SGHRS and YFSETQ. This CDR3 has 17 amino acids. Unmatched junction bases numbered 11, after V lost 4 bases and J lost 1 base. DNA for the CDR3: TGCGCCAGCAGCCGTGGGGGACAGGGTCGTAGGAACACTGAAGCTTTCTTT. This gives the protein CASSRGGQGRRNTEAFF. The full variable domain, its missing parts supplied by reference TRBV5-1 and TRBJ1-1, is KAGVTQTPRYLIKTRGQQVTLSCSPISGHRSVSWYQQTPGQGLQFLFEYFSETQRNKGNFPGRFSGRQFSNSRSEMNVSTLELGDSALYLCASSRGGQGRRNTEAFFGQGTRLTVV.

The chain has TRBV12-3 or TRBV12-4 and TRBJ1-3, with TRBD1 as a possible D gene (5 bases). The CDR3 is 13 amino acids. Deletions cut 5 bases from V and 8 bases from J, with 13 bases between. For the CDR3, the DNA is TGTGCCAGCAGTGAGGGACTCGCACACACCATATATTTT. Residues: CASSEGLAHTIYF.

J is TRBJ2-3 and V is TRBV5-1; TRBD2 matches at 12 bases. Germline V lookup: CDR1 SGHRS, CDR2 YFSETQ. J was trimmed by 5 bases and V by 0 bases; bases with no gene match: 10. This CDR3 has 18 amino acids. The CDR3 is CASSLELTSGRFGDTQYF. The CDR3 DNA sequence: TGCGCCAGCAGCTTGGAACTTACTAGCGGGAGGTTCGGAGATACGCAGTATTTT.

The chain employs TRBV7-9 and TRBJ1-4; 11 nucleotides match TRBD1. V lost 2 bases, J lost 7 bases, and 9 bases stayed unmatched. The CDR3 runs 17 residues. Germline values: CDR1 SEHNR, CDR2 FQNEAQ (reference sequence). CDR3 coding DNA: TGTGCCAGCAGCTTAAGGCGCCTCGGACAGGGGGCTGAAAAACTGTTTTTT. This codes for CASSLRRLGQGAEKLFF.

This chain joins TRBV24-1 and TRBJ2-1; D is possibly TRBD2 (5 bases). Germline CDR1 and CDR2: KGHDR and SFDVKD. This CDR3 contains 15 residues. V was shortened by 10 bases and J by 7 bases, with 22 bases between the two germline ends. CDR3: CATGRGQLPGNEQFF. The CDR3 DNA is TGTGCCACAGGAAGAGGGCAGCTCCCGGGGAATGAGCAGTTCTTC.

The chain combines TRBV7-9 with TRBJ2-1, with TRBD2 identical over 7 bases. The CDR3 extends over 15 amino acids. Trimming cost V 1 base and J 4 bases; bases outside gene matches: 4. Per germline, CDR1 SEHNR and CDR2 FQNEAQ (reference sequence). The CDR3 loop is CASSLDGRVYNEQFF. DNA for the CDR3: TGTGCCAGCAGCTTAGATGGGAGGGTTTACAATGAGCAGTTCTTC.

The gene calls are TRBV2 and TRBJ2-6; a weak D match, TRBD2 (6 bases). V lost 6 bases, J lost 0 bases, and 15 bases lay in between. The CDR3 spans 17 residues. Germline lookup yields CDR1 SNHLY and CDR2 FYNNEI. The CDR3 loop reads CASSLLMGGSGANVLTF. The CDR3 nucleotides read TGTGCCAGCAGCCTTTTAATGGGGGGCTCTGGGGCCAACGTCCTGACTTTC.

The J gene is TRBJ2-3, the V gene TRBV28; TRBD2 agrees at 11 bases. The CDR3 length is 15 residues. Germline V lookup: CDR1 MDHEN, CDR2 SYDVKM. With 3 bases clipped from V and 3 bases from J, the junction kept 2 bases outside the gene matches. The CDR3 DNA reads TGTGCCAGCAGTTTTTGGACTAGCGGGACAGATACGCAGTATTTT. It specifies CASSFWTSGTDTQYF. The full variable domain, its missing parts supplied by reference TRBV28 and TRBJ2-3, is DVKVTQSSRYLVKRTGEKVFLECVQDMDHENMFWYRQDPGLGLRLIYFSYDVKMKEKGDIPEGYSVSREKKERFSLILESASTNQTSMYLCASSFWTSGTDTQYFGPGTRLTVL.

The chain is built from TRBV2 and TRBJ2-7, with 10 bases lining up with TRBD2. The germline V gene encodes CDR1 SNHLY and CDR2 FYNNEI. This CDR3 contains 14 residues. V dropped 3 bases and J dropped 6; count of bases not matched to a gene: 5. The DNA for the CDR3 is TGTGCCAGCAGTGAGAGCGGGAGGGCCTTCGAGCAGTACTTC. It yields the protein CASSESGRAFEQYF.

The chain uses TRBV27 and TRBJ1-1, with D unclear. The CDR3 has 13 residues. Deletions cut 5 bases from V and 4 bases from J, with 11 bases between. Germline-derived CDR1 and CDR2 are MNHEY and SMNVEV (reference sequence). CDR3 protein: CASSLRLGTEAFF. CDR3 DNA: TGTGCCAGCAGTCTAAGACTAGGCACTGAAGCTTTCTTT.

V and J are TRBV27 and TRBJ1-6; no firm D call. The V end was cut by 7 bases, the J end by 14 bases, with 15 bases between. The germline CDR1 and CDR2 sequences are MNHEY and SMNVEV (reference sequence). This CDR3 spans 12 amino acids. CDR3 nucleotide sequence: TGTGCCAGCAAGGAGGTCCGAGGGTCCCTCCACTTT. This translates into CASKEVRGSLHF.